Listed below are T cell receptor beta chains from one sample, sequenced in a study of blood T cell repertoires in COVID-19. TCRdb's table, derived via immunoSEQ multiplex PCR, lists solely in-frame clones and lacks some. The sample carries just under 150,000 clones, around nine tenths recorded once. Sequencing was performed on peripheral blood. These TCRs come from a human donor in a cohort sampled during active COVID-19. Both conserved end residues are part of each CDR3. D genes are given only for firm matches. Clone size is given for some rows only: seen once, a few or many times, or a class if the clone is expanded.

>TRBV7-2|-|TRBJ2-7|TRBD1
CASSLWDSFYEQYF
TGTGCCAGCAGCTTATGGGACAGCTTCTACGAGCAGTACTTC
>TRBV5-1|-|TRBJ2-7|TRBD2
CASSLGRSGAAEEQYF
TGCGCCAGCAGCTTGGGTCGTAGCGGGGCTGCCGAGGAGCAGTACTTC
>TRBV5-4|-|TRBJ2-2|TRBD1
CASSPRDRVSGELFF
TGTGCCAGCAGCCCACGGGACAGGGTATCCGGGGAGCTGTTTTTT
>TRBV19|-|TRBJ1-4|TRBD1
CASSPYRGLTNEKLFF
TGTGCCAGTAGTCCGTACAGGGGGCTTACTAATGAAAAACTGTTTTTT
>TRBV3-1/TRBV3-2|-|TRBJ2-3|-
CASSLAGTDTQYF
TGTGCCAGCAGCCTAGCGGGCACAGATACGCAGTATTTT
>TRBV29-1|-|TRBJ2-7|TRBD1
CSVTPGTGYNEQYF
TGCAGCGTTACCCCTGGGACAGGGTACAACGAGCAGTACTTC
>TRBV2|-|TRBJ1-1|-
CASSGLQGGTEAFF
TGTGCCAGCAGTGGACTACAGGGCGGCACTGAAGCTTTCTTT
>TRBV28|few|TRBJ1-5|-
CASSSQGSNQPQHF
TGTGCCAGCAGTTCCCAGGGCTCCAATCAGCCCCAGCATTTT
>TRBV2|-|TRBJ2-6|-
CASGGSGANVLTF
TGTGCCAGCGGAGGCTCTGGGGCCAACGTCCTGACTTTC
>TRBV6-5|-|TRBJ1-3|-
CASSYPGIGNTIYF
TGTGCCAGCAGTTACCCAGGGATCGGAAACACCATATATTTT
>TRBV5-6|-|TRBJ1-2|-
CASSLDTGRGYGYTF
TGTGCCAGCAGCTTGGACACAGGTAGGGGCTATGGCTACACCTTC
>TRBV5-4|-|TRBJ2-1|TRBD2
CASSVTSGGVAYNEQFF
TGTGCCAGCAGCGTGACTAGCGGGGGGGTGGCCTACAATGAGCAGTTCTTC
>TRBV6-5|-|TRBJ1-2|TRBD1
CASGDPGQGFRYTF
TGTGCCAGCGGGGATCCGGGACAGGGATTTCGCTACACCTTC